This TCR beta chain was sequenced for a study of shared clonotypes between healthy human individuals. Clones were sequenced by immunoSEQ multiplex PCR, and TCRdb holds only the in-frame ones, with some missing. The sample comprises 1.5 million to 2.5 million clones, about 95% of which are singletons, and more than 0.95% rests with the top ten. Only CD45RO-negative cells positively selected for CCR7 counted as naive CD8 cells, so terminally differentiated effector memory CD45RA+ cells were excluded. A remark on this clone: The sample holds other DNA sequences that translate to the same CDR3.

Germline loops: CDR1 SGDLS, CDR2 YYNGEE. V lost 0 bases and J 6 bases, leaving 9 bases between the germline ends. This CDR3 spans 13 amino acids. This chain connects TRBV9 to TRBJ1-2, with D perhaps TRBD1 (5 bases). The TCR comes from a man younger than 30 in good health. Sequenced input: naive CD8+ T cells sorted from blood. In DNA form, the CDR3 reads TGTGCCAGCAGCGTAGCGGGGGGGGATGGCTACACCTTC. Amino acids: CASSVAGGDGYTF. Looking up the rest from reference TRBV9 and TRBJ1-2 gives the full variable domain: DSGVTQTPKHLITATGQRVTLRCSPRSGDLSVYWYQQSLDQGLQFLIQYYNGEERAKGNILERFSAQQFPDLHSELNLSSLELGDSALYFCASSVAGGDGYTFGSGTRLTVV.